This TCR beta chain was documented in a study of CD8 T cells in Susac syndrome. This CDR3 region has 15 residues. The V gene end was trimmed by 1 base and the J gene end by 5 bases; junction bases not matched to a gene: 3. Per germline, CDR1 MNHEY and CDR2 SMNVEV (reference sequence). Random hexamers were used to reverse transcribe the RNA input (about 0.5 to 1 ug). TCRdb redid the calling of the immunoSEQ multiplex PCR reads with MiXCR, one entry per CDR3 protein. The sample lists some 400,000 distinct CDR3 sequences; around 85% were seen once. The chain is built from TRBV27 and TRBJ1-5; 9 bases align to TRBD1. Sample: CD8+ T cells from PBMCs. The TCR comes from a human donor with multiple sclerosis. The CDR3 DNA sequence: TGTGCCAGCAGTTTATTATACAGGGGGCATCAGCCCCAGCATTTT. Amino acids: CASSLLYRGHQPQHF.